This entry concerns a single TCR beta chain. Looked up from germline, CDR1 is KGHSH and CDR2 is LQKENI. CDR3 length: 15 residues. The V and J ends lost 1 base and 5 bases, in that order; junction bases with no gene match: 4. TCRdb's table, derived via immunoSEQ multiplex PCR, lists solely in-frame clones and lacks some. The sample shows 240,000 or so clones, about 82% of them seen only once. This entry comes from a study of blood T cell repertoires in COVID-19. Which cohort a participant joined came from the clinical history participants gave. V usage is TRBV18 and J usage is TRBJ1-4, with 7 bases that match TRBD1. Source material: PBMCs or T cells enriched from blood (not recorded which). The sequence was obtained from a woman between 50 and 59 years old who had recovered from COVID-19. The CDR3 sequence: CASSPQQGFNEKLFF. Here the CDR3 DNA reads TGTGCCAGCTCACCACAACAGGGGTTCAATGAAAAACTGTTTTTT.